Following are 12 T cell receptor beta chains from one sample sequenced in a study of PD-1 blockade in classical Hodgkin lymphoma (dated by TCRdb to the early 2020s). The method was the immunoSEQ multiplex PCR assay. The table was pulled from immuneACCESS by TCRdb, which kept in-frame rearrangements only. Such tables lose some clones; where checked, under half of the loss comes from unresolved V genes, and the rest has no known cause. The sample includes tens of thousands of clones, with roughly 92% observed a single time. 6.5% to 9.5% of the sample comes from the top ten. The time point label for this specimen denotes: cycle 4 day 1 (C4D1), after six to seven weeks of nivolumab. Relapse after autologous stem cell transplantation had occurred in all trial patients, and cohorts A, B and C were distinguished by prior brentuximab vedotin exposure. Specimen: peripheral blood mononuclear cells (PBMCs), collected before the fourth cycle of nivolumab. Receptor source: a human donor with classical Hodgkin lymphoma.

This sequence joins TRBV10-2 and TRBJ1-4; no firm D call. The V gene lost 6 bases and the J gene lost 5 bases, with 10 bases spanning the gap. Germline CDR1 WSHSY, CDR2 SAAADI. The CDR3 contains 13 residues. The CDR3 nucleotides read TGCGCCAGCAGCAGGCTGGAAAATGAAAAACTGTTTTTT. Amino acid sequence: CASSRLENEKLFF.

The chain is built from TRBV7-2 and TRBJ1-2; 8 nucleotides align to TRBD1. CDR3 length: 13 amino acids. Germline V gives CDR1 SGHTA, CDR2 FQGNSA. Trimming at V came to 5 bases and at J to 4 bases, leaving 3 bases not matched to a gene. CDR3 region: CASSPDRVYGYTF. As DNA, the CDR3 is TGTGCCAGCAGCCCGGACAGGGTCTATGGCTACACCTTC.

The genes are TRBV10-3 and TRBJ2-1, with 8 bases fitting TRBD2. The length of the CDR3 is 17 residues. Germline V CDR1 and CDR2: ENHRY, SYGVKD. J lost 4 bases, V lost 1 base, and 9 bases had no gene match. The CDR3: CAISEYALGLEYNEQFF. CDR3 nucleotide sequence: TGTGCCATCAGTGAGTACGCTCTGGGACTAGAGTACAATGAGCAGTTCTTC.

This chain links TRBV5-1 with TRBJ2-3; possible D gene TRBD2, 7 bases. Germline assignment: CDR1 SGHRS and CDR2 YFSETQ. The V and J ends lost 5 bases and 1 base respectively, with 14 bases between them. The CDR3 contains 15 residues. CDR3 sequence (DNA): TGCGCCAGCAGTCGGGGGGCGACGGGCACAGATACGCAGTATTTT. Protein product: CASSRGATGTDTQYF.

The CDR3 loop is CASRYRDWESEQFF. CDR3 DNA sequence: TGTGCCAGTAGGTACCGGGACTGGGAAAGTGAGCAGTTCTTC. This chain uses TRBV19 with TRBJ2-1, with D perhaps TRBD2 (6 bases). V was clipped by 6 bases and J by 9 bases, with 18 bases between them. The CDR3 extends over 14 amino acids. Germline V CDR1 and CDR2: LNHDA, SQIVND (reference sequence).

This clone was counted once. The V and J genes are TRBV11-2 and TRBJ1-1; no clear D gene. Germline loops: CDR1 SGHAT, CDR2 FQNNGV. The germline V and J ends were trimmed by 2 bases and 10 bases, with 17 bases remaining between them. The CDR3 is made up of 14 amino acids. CDR3 coding DNA: TGTGCCAGCAGCTTATCTGCGGGGATTCCGGGAGCTTTCTTT. This gives the protein CASSLSAGIPGAFF.

This clone occurred once. The rearrangement joins TRBV18 to TRBJ2-7, with D unresolved. Germline V gene lookup returns CDR1 KGHSH and CDR2 LQKENI. The CDR3 consists of 12 residues. Trimming removed 6 bases at V and 6 bases at J, with 12 bases between. CDR3 in amino acids: CASSPLMGEQYF. The CDR3 coding sequence is TGTGCCAGCTCCCCTTTGATGGGCGAGCAGTACTTC.

Written as DNA, the CDR3 is TGTGCCAGCTCAGCCGGGACAGGGCGTAATCAGCCCCAGCATTTT. This gives the protein CASSAGTGRNQPQHF. The chain links TRBV18 to TRBJ1-5; 9 bases are a match to TRBD1. V was clipped by 5 bases and J by 4 bases; unmatched bases: 6. This CDR3 is 15 amino acids long. Germline V gene sequence: CDR1 KGHSH, CDR2 LQKENI.

The CDR3, as DNA: TGTGCCAGCCAGGACAGAAGCACCGGGGAGCTGTTTTTT. Translation gives CASQDRSTGELFF. The rearrangement links TRBV2 to TRBJ2-2; possible D gene TRBD1, 6 bases. CDR3 length: 13 residues. Germline loops: CDR1 SNHLY, CDR2 FYNNEI. V shed 8 bases and J shed 4 bases, with 11 bases lying between them.

The rearrangement links TRBV28 to TRBJ2-2; D possibly corresponds to TRBD1 (5 bases). V was pared by 6 bases and J by 7 bases, with 15 bases between. The CDR3 is made up of 14 amino acids. CDR1 MDHEN and CDR2 SYDVKM come from the germline V gene. The CDR3 sequence is CASRFQGARGELFF. In DNA, the CDR3 is TGTGCCAGCAGGTTCCAAGGGGCGCGCGGGGAGCTGTTTTTT. Full variable domain (remainder filled in from reference TRBV28 and TRBJ2-2): DVKVTQSSRYLVKRTGEKVFLECVQDMDHENMFWYRQDPGLGLRLIYFSYDVKMKEKGDIPEGYSVSREKKERFSLILESASTNQTSMYLCASRFQGARGELFFGEGSRLTVL.

J is TRBJ2-1 and V is TRBV9, with 11 bases lining up with TRBD2. The CDR3 contains 15 residues. V shed 4 bases, J shed 12 bases, and the junction held 12 bases outside the gene matches. Germline CDR1 is SGDLS and CDR2 is YYNGEE. The CDR3 DNA sequence: TGTGCCAGCAGCACGACTAGCGGGACCCTCGTGCGGCAGTTCTTC. Translating it yields CASSTTSGTLVRQFF.

This chain connects TRBV6-5 to TRBJ2-7; 7 bases match TRBD1. J was trimmed by 0 bases and V by 2 bases; bases with no gene match: 4. Germline loops: CDR1 MNHEY, CDR2 SVGAGI. The CDR3 spans 15 residues. CDR3 sequence reads: CASSYNAGGSYEQYF. DNA of the CDR3: TGTGCCAGCAGTTACAATGCAGGGGGCTCCTACGAGCAGTACTTC.